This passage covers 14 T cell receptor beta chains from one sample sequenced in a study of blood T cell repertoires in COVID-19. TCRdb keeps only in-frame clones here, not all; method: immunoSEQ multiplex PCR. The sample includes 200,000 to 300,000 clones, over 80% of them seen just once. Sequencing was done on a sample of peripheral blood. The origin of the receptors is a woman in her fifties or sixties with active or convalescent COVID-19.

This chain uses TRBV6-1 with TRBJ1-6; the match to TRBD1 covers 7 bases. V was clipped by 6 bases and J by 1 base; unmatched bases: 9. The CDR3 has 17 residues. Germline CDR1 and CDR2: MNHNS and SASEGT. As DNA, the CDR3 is TGTGCCAGCAGAGAAAAACAGGGGCAATCCTATAATTCACCCCTCCACTTT. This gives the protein CASREKQGQSYNSPLHF.

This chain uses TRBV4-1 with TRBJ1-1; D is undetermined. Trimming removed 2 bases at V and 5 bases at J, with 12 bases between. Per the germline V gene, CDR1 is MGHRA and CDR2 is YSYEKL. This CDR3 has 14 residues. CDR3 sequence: CASSQIPRETEAFF. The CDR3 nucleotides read TGCGCCAGCAGCCAAATACCCCGGGAAACTGAAGCTTTCTTT.

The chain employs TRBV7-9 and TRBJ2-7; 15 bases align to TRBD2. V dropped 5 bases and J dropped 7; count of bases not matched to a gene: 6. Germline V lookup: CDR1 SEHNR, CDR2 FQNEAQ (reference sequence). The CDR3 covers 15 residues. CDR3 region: CASSPPGLAGGEQYF. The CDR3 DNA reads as TGTGCCAGCAGCCCCCCGGGACTAGCGGGGGGAGAGCAGTACTTC.

CDR3 bases: TGTGCCAGCAGTCCCACCGGGACAGGAAATTCACCCCTCCACTTT. Amino acids: CASSPTGTGNSPLHF. The V and J genes are TRBV6-2 or TRBV6-3 and TRBJ1-6; 8 positions agree with TRBD1. The ends lost 5 bases at V and 7 bases at J; junction bases unmatched: 7. CDR3 length equals 15 residues. CDR1 and CDR2 from the germline V gene are MNHEY and SVGEGT.

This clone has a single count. For the CDR3, the DNA is TGTGCCAGCAGCCCCGTCACAGGGGGGGGAGAGACCCAGTACTTC. Protein product: CASSPVTGGGETQYF. The rearrangement links TRBV3-1 (or the pseudogene TRBV3-2) to TRBJ2-5, with D perhaps matching TRBD1 (8 bases). V lost 4 bases, J lost 4 bases, and 16 bases lay in between. The CDR3 contains 15 residues. Germline V gene lookup returns CDR1 LGHDT and CDR2 YNNKEL (reference sequence).

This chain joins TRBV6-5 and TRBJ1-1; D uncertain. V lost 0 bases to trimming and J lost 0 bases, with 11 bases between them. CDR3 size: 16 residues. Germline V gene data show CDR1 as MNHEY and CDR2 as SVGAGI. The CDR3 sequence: CASSYSTAGLNTEAFF. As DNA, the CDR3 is TGTGCCAGCAGTTACTCAACAGCCGGCTTGAACACTGAAGCTTTCTTT.

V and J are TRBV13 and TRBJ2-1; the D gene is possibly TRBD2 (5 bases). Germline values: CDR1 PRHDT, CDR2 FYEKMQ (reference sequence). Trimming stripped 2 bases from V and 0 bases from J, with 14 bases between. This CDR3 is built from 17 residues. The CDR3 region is CASSLWLSGSSYNEQFF. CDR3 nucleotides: TGTGCCAGCAGCTTATGGTTAAGCGGTAGCTCCTACAATGAGCAGTTCTTC.

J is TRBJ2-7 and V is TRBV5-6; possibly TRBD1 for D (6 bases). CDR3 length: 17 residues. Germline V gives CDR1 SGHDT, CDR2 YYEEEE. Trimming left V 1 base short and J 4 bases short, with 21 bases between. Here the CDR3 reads CASSLIQQGPFRYEQYF. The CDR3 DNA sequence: TGTGCCAGCAGCTTGATTCAACAGGGCCCCTTCAGGTACGAGCAGTACTTC.

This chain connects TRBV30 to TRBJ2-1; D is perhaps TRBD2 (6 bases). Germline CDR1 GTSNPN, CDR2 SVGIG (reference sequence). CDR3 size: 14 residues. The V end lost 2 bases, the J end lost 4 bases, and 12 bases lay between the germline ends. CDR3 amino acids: CAWSKLADYNEQFF. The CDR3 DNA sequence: TGTGCCTGGAGTAAGTTAGCGGATTACAATGAGCAGTTCTTC.

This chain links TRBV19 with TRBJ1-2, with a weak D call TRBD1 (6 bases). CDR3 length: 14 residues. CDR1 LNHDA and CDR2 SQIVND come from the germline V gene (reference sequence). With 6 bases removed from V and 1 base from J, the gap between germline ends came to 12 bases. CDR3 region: CASRIQGLNYGYTF. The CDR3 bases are TGTGCCAGTAGAATACAGGGCCTTAACTATGGCTACACCTTC.

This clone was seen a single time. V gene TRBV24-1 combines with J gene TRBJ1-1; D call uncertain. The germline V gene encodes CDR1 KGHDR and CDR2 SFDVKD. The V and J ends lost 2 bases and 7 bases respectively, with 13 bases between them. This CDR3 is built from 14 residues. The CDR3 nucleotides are TGTGCCACCAGTGATTCGCACGTACGGGGTGAAGCTTTCTTT. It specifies CATSDSHVRGEAFF.

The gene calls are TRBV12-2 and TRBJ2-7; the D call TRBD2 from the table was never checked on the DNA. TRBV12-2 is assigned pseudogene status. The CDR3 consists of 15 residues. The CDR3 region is CASRLGGLDYYEQYV. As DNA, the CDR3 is TGTGCAAGTCGCTTAGGAGGGTTGGACTACTACGAGCAGTACGTC.

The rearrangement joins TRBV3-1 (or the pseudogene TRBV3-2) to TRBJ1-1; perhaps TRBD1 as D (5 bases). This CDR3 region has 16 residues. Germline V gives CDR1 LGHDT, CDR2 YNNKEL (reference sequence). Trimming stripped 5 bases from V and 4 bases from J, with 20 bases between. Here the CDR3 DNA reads TGTGCCAGCAGCAGGAACCTTGGGGCGCGGGGCACTGAAGCTTTCTTT. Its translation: CASSRNLGARGTEAFF.

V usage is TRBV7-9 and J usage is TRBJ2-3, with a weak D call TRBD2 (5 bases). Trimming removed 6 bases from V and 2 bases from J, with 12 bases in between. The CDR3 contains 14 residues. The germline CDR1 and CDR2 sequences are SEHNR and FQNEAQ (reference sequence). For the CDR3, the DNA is TGTGCCAGCAGGGAGGCAGGCAACACAGATACGCAGTATTTT. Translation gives CASREAGNTDTQYF.